This T cell receptor (beta chain) stems from a study of immune cell composition in non-small cell lung cancer. This CDR3 spans 14 amino acids. The germline CDR1 and CDR2 sequences are ENHRY and SYGVKD. The trim removed 8 bases at V and 0 bases at J, leaving 4 bases unmatched. Assay: immunoSEQ multiplex PCR; the TCRdb copy retains only in-frame clones and omits some. This table holds 5,100 or so clones, 70% to 90% found once. As regards this clone: Its target is unknown.

Study results and limitations: Tumour TCR-beta clonality was not significantly tied to smoking pack-years. Squamous lung tumours showed higher top 10 clone scores and clonality than adenocarcinomas. About 80% of squamous and about 30% of adenocarcinoma cases had tumour-associated clones >0.5%. Dominant in vivo tumour-associated clones were not shown to share tumour-reactive sequences.

Specimen: lung tumor tissue. The chain has TRBV10-3 and TRBJ1-5; TRBD1 aligns across 7 bases. The sequence derives from a human donor with non-small cell lung cancer. CDR3 in DNA: TGTGCCATCCGGGACAGTACTAGCAATCAGCCCCAGCATTTT. The encoded protein is CAIRDSTSNQPQHF.